This T cell receptor (beta chain) originates from a study of beta chain features in type 1 diabetes listed by TCRdb under 2018. In terms of the full investigation: Mean age, gender distribution, total cell number and subset yield were not different between patients and healthy donors. A total of roughly 100 million sorted cells were examined across all samples, and the number of cells per subset was strongly correlated with RNA yield. In the study, TCRB repertoires of sorted circulating CD4+ T cell subsets from recently diagnosed type 1 diabetes patients were compared with those of matched healthy donors. Regulatory and stem cell-like memory subsets were obtained from only 8 patients and roughly 8 healthy donors, while naive and central memory subsets were obtained from all 28 donors.

The High Capacity cDNA Reverse Transcription Kit was used to reverse transcribe all of the isolated RNA, meaning that expressed TCRB transcripts were what got sequenced. Deep immunoSEQ sequencing was performed on naive, central memory and regulatory T cell samples, with an average of around 3.5 million total reads per sample. Sorted cells were lysed in RLT buffer and RNA was extracted with DNase-treated RNeasy Micro or Mini kits, depending on cell number. Each cell subset was processed on its own to prevent cross-contamination, while patient and healthy donor samples were processed together. The immunoSEQ multiplex PCR was used to amplify TCRB sequences from cDNA, generating 87-bp fragments that spanned the CDR3 region. Amplicons were sequenced on the Illumina HiSeq platform. Regarding the original processing steps: PCR bias was computationally corrected using synthetic template baselines, reads within Hamming distance 2 were collapsed, and singletons that could not be merged were discarded. Reads were aligned against IMGT so that V, D and J genes, CDR3 length and insertions or deletions at six rearrangement sites could be assigned. Clonotype counts were normalized to sorted cell number within each subset before computing true diversity and Gini coefficients with the tcR R package. Repertoire sharing was quantified using the overlap coefficient calculated on TCRB nucleotide sequences. TCRdb took over this immuneACCESS table, retaining in-frame rearrangements with V and J assigned. Such tables are incomplete; in checked studies, under half of the missing clones stem from an unresolved V gene, and the remainder is unexplained. The DNA was the basis for D and trimming; V, J and clone size are from that table. Counted in this sample were some 190,000 clones; 7.8% of them appeared once. The ten largest clones capture 0.94% of the sample.

The germline V gene gives CDR1 as MDHEN and CDR2 as SYDVKM. There are 14 amino acids in the CDR3, from cysteine to phenylalanine inclusive. The retained sequence is limited to the CDR3, 42 bases, with the frame set at the first base. The trim is 2 bases for V and 8 bases for J, with a gap of 15 bases between the germline ends. This clone was seen only a few times. Its specific antigen is unknown. Per-base qualities were not stored, and no clone one base away is much larger. Broad study findings and their caveats: Patients with type 1 diabetes made fewer insertions and deleted more nucleotides at VDJ recombination sites, implying thymic rearrangement abnormalities. Only small numbers of individuals were included in the HLA sub-analyses, which left unresolved whether HLA type had any influence on TCRB rearrangement. Naive, central memory and regulatory TCRB repertoires appeared to be more alike among patients than among healthy donors. Because cDNA rather than genomic DNA was sequenced, highly expressing activated cells could have been over-represented, although no difference in activation and CD3 levels was found between groups. In all four CD4+ subsets, TCRB CDR3 length was moderately but significantly shorter in type 1 diabetes patients. PCR might favor shorter templates, but patient and control samples were amplified and corrected together, so any skew would affect both groups equally.

Each donor gave one peripheral blood draw, averaging about 120 mL, which was collected into heparinised tubes. Naive, central memory, regulatory and stem cell-like memory CD4+ T cells were sorted on a BD FACSAria II using a panel including CD45RO, CCR7, CD25, CD127, CD95 and CD27. All sorted populations exceeded 95% purity. Right away, PBMCs were isolated by Lymphoprep density gradient centrifugation and were stained directly, with no culture step. Samples were stained and sorted in pairs, with one healthy donor and one patient per experiment, so that batch effects were minimized. Sample: central memory CD4+ T cells from blood. This receptor was taken from a woman in her thirties or forties with type 1 diabetes. The rearranged segments are TRBV28 and TRBJ1-2, with TRBD1 tentatively as D gene (5 bases match). For the CDR3, the sequence is CASSLGARYGGYTF. The base sequence is TGTGCCAGCAGTTTAGGGGCCAGGTATGGCGGCTACACCTTC.